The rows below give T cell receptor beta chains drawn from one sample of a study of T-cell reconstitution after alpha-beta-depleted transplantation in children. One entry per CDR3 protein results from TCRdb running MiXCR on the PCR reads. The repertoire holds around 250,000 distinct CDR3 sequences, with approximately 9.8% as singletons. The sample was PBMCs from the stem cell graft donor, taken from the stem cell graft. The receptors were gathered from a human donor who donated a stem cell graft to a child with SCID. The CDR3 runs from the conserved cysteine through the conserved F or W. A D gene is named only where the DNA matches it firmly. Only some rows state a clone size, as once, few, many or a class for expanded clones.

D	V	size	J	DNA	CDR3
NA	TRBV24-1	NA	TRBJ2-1	TGTGCCACCAGTGGTTCGGTTTCGAATGAGCAGTTCTTC	CATSGSVSNEQFF
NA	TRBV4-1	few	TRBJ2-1	TGCGCCAGCAGCGGGTCGAGCTCCTACAATGAGCAGTTCTTC	CASSGSSSYNEQFF
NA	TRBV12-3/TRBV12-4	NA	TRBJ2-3	TGTGCCAGCAGAGGGACGGGGGCACCCACAGATACGCAGTATTTT	CASRGTGAPTDTQYF
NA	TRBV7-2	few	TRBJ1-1	TGTGCCAGCAGCATACAGGGTTTTAACACTGAAGCTTTCTTT	CASSIQGFNTEAFF
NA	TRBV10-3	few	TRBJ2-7	TGTGCCATCAGTGAGAGGCGGGCAGCCGGCTCCTACGAGCAGTACTTC	CAISERRAAGSYEQYF
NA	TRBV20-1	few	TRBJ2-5	TGCAGTGCTAGAGTGGGGGAAGAGACCCAGTACTTC	CSARVGEETQYF
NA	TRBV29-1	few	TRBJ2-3	TGCAGCGCCTTCTCGGGGGGCGGCACAGATACGCAGTATTTT	CSAFSGGGTDTQYF
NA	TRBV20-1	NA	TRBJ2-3	TGCAGTGCTCTCACAGATACGCAGTATTTT	CSALTDTQYF
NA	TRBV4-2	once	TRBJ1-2	TGTGCCAGCAGCCAAGATCTAAGGTACACCTTC	CASSQDLRYTF
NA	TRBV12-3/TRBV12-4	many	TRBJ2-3	TGTGCCAGCAGTCCGGACACAGATACGCAGTATTTT	CASSPDTDTQYF
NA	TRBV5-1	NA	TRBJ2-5	TGCGCCAGCAGGCCCGGGCCACAAGGAGCGGAGACCCAGTACTTC	CASRPGPQGAETQYF